A selection of T cell receptor beta chains follows, all from one sample in a study of cytomegalovirus exposure and HLA in healthy donors. The method was immunoSEQ multiplex PCR; TCRdb's version includes in-frame clones alone and lacks a portion of them. The table records about 110,000 clones, approximately 80% of them present only once. Sequencing was performed on PBMCs. These receptors came from a man aged 55 to 69 in good health and CMV-seronegative. Each CDR3 is given with its conserved first and last residue. D genes are given only for firm matches. Size values are once, few and many counts, or a class for expanded clones, and some rows have none.

J: TRBJ1-1
size: -
V: TRBV19
D: -
DNA: TGTGCCAGTAGTCGGGGACTCACTGAAGCTTTCTTT
CDR3: CASSRGLTEAFF

J: TRBJ1-4
size: -
V: TRBV7-2
D: TRBD1
DNA: TGTGCCAGCAGCTCGGGACAGACTTCAACTAATGAAAAACTGTTTTTT
CDR3: CASSSGQTSTNEKLFF

J: TRBJ2-2
size: -
V: TRBV7-2
D: -
DNA: TGTGCCAGCAGCCCCCTCGCCAGTAACACCGGGGAGCTGTTTTTT
CDR3: CASSPLASNTGELFF

J: TRBJ1-6
size: -
V: TRBV6-5
D: -
DNA: TGTGCCAGCAGTTACGGCCCCAGGGAATCACCCCTCCACTTT
CDR3: CASSYGPRESPLHF

J: TRBJ1-2
size: -
V: TRBV19
D: -
DNA: TGTGCCAGTAGTCCGACGGCGGTCTATGGCTACACCTTC
CDR3: CASSPTAVYGYTF

J: TRBJ2-5
size: -
V: TRBV7-7
D: -
DNA: TGTGCCAGCAGCCCAACACAAGAGACCCAGTACTTC
CDR3: CASSPTQETQYF

J: TRBJ1-1
size: -
V: TRBV9
D: TRBD1
DNA: TGTGCCAGCAGCGAGGGACAGGGGGACGGTGGCACTGAAGCTTTCTTT
CDR3: CASSEGQGDGGTEAFF

J: TRBJ2-3
size: -
V: TRBV6-6
D: -
DNA: TGTGCCAGCAGCCGCGATAGCGTCTCCACAGATACGCAGTATTTT
CDR3: CASSRDSVSTDTQYF

J: TRBJ1-6
size: -
V: TRBV19
D: -
DNA: TGTGCCAGTAGTGTCAGTTCGAATTCACCCCTCCACTTT
CDR3: CASSVSSNSPLHF

J: TRBJ2-5
size: -
V: TRBV12-5
D: -
DNA: TGTGCTAGTGGTTGGGGGGGGACACGACAACTTGGGCTAGCTGAAGAGACCCAGTACTTC
CDR3: CASGWGGTRQLGLAEETQYF

J: TRBJ2-2
size: -
V: TRBV12-5
D: TRBD1
DNA: TGTGCTAGTGGTTTACTCCGGACAGGGGATTTTGTGAACACCGGGGAGCTGTTTTTT
CDR3: CASGLLRTGDFVNTGELFF

J: TRBJ2-2
size: -
V: TRBV5-4
D: -
DNA: TGTGCCAGCAGCACCGAACTAGAGGGGGAGCTGTTTTTT
CDR3: CASSTELEGELFF

J: TRBJ2-3
size: -
V: TRBV5-4
D: -
DNA: TGTGCCAGCAGCCGCGGGGGACAGGGCACAGATACGCAGTATTTT
CDR3: CASSRGGQGTDTQYF

J: TRBJ2-7
size: -
V: TRBV7-2
D: TRBD1
DNA: TGTGCCAGCAGCACCCAGACAGGGGCCTACGAGCAGTACTTC
CDR3: CASSTQTGAYEQYF

J: TRBJ2-7
size: -
V: TRBV7-8
D: -
DNA: TGTGCCAGCAGCCCCGCCTACGAGCAGTACTTC
CDR3: CASSPAYEQYF

J: TRBJ2-5
size: -
V: TRBV5-1
D: -
DNA: TGCGCCAGCAGCTTGGAGGGGCCCCATCGAGAGACCCAGTACTTC
CDR3: CASSLEGPHRETQYF

J: TRBJ2-2
size: once
V: TRBV28
D: -
DNA: TGTGCCAGCAGCCTCTTCGCCGGGGAGCTGTTTTTT
CDR3: CASSLFAGELFF

J: TRBJ1-1
size: -
V: TRBV18
D: TRBD1
DNA: TGTGCCAGCTCGATGGACAGGCTGCGGACTGAAGCTTTCTTT
CDR3: CASSMDRLRTEAFF

J: TRBJ1-1
size: -
V: TRBV5-1
D: -
DNA: TGCGCCAGCAGCTTGTCAGGGTTCCCCGAAGCTTTCTTT
CDR3: CASSLSGFPEAFF

J: TRBJ1-2
size: -
V: TRBV5-1
D: -
DNA: TGCGCCAGCAGCTTGGTGGGGACTTTGGACTATGGCTACACCTTC
CDR3: CASSLVGTLDYGYTF

J: TRBJ1-5
size: -
V: TRBV2
D: -
DNA: TGTGCCAGCAGTGAATATCCCAATCAGCCCCAGCATTTT
CDR3: CASSEYPNQPQHF

J: TRBJ1-2
size: -
V: TRBV6-6
D: -
DNA: TGTGCCAGCAGGCCGGGACTGATAAACTATGGCTACACCTTC
CDR3: CASRPGLINYGYTF

J: TRBJ1-2
size: -
V: TRBV4-2
D: -
DNA: TGTGCCAGCAGCCAAGAGATTGAGTATGCCCTGGGAGGTGGCTACACCTTC
CDR3: CASSQEIEYALGGGYTF

J: TRBJ2-7
size: -
V: TRBV4-2
D: -
DNA: TGTGCCAGCAGCCAAGGGGCTAGCGTAGCCTACGAGCAGTACTTC
CDR3: CASSQGASVAYEQYF

J: TRBJ2-3
size: -
V: TRBV7-6
D: TRBD2
DNA: TGTGCCAGCAGCTTTACAACTTTGCTAGCGGGGGGTCCAGATACGCAGTATTTT
CDR3: CASSFTTLLAGGPDTQYF

J: TRBJ1-5
size: -
V: TRBV30
D: -
DNA: TGTGCCTGGAGTGGCTTTAGGGGGAATCGGGATCAGCCCCAGCATTTT
CDR3: CAWSGFRGNRDQPQHF

J: TRBJ1-2
size: -
V: TRBV18
D: -
DNA: TGTGCCAGCTCACACAACAGGGAGGGGATCTATGGCTACACCTTC
CDR3: CASSHNREGIYGYTF